This TCR beta chain was sequenced during a study of T cells in Graves' hyperthyroidism and ophthalmopathy. Germline values: CDR1 KGHDR, CDR2 SFDVKD. The V gene lost 5 bases and the J gene lost 1 base, with 17 bases spanning the gap. This CDR3 has 18 residues. TCR beta CDR3 regions were amplified from RNA. HTBI primers were used for first-round RT-PCR of the TCR CDR3. MiXCR was run by TCRdb on the multiplex PCR reads, yielding one entry per CDR3 protein. Here the sample spans some 490,000 distinct CDR3 sequences, around a fifth being singletons. This clonotype turned up a few times. The receptor's source is a woman in her seventies with Graves' ophthalmopathy. The chain combines TRBV24-1 with TRBJ2-6; possibly TRBD1 for D (6 bases). Sequencing was carried out using blood. CDR3 coding DNA: TGTGCCACCAGTGGCCCACAGGGCGCGCGGTCTGGGGCCAACGTCCTGACTTTC. This gives the protein CATSGPQGARSGANVLTF.